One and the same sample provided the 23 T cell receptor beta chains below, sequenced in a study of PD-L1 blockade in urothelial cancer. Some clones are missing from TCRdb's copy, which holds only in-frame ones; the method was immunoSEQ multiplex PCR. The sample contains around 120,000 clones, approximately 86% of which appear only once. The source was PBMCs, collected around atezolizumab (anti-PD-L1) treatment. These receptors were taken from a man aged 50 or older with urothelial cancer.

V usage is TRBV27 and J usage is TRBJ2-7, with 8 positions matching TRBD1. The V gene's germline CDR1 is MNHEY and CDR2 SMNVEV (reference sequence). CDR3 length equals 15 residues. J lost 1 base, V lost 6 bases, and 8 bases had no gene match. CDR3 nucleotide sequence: TGTGCCAGCAGCGGGACCGGGACAGGTTCCTACGAGCAGTACTTC. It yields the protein CASSGTGTGSYEQYF.

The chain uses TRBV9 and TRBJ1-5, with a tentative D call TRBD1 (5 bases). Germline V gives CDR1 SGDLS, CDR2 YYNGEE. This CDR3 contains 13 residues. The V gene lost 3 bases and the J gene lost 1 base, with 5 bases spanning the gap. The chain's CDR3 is CASSGGSNQPQHF. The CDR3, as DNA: TGTGCCAGCAGCGGGGGCAGCAATCAGCCCCAGCATTTT.

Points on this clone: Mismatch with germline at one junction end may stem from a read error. The CDR3 here is CASSESREGPPPSF. The CDR3 DNA sequence: TGCGCCAGCAGTGAGTCGCGGGAGGGCCCCCCGCCCAGCTTC. The V call is TRBV10-2, the J call TRBJ2-7; 9 bases fit TRBD2. The CDR3 has 14 amino acids. Germline CDR1 reads WSHSY; CDR2 reads SAAADI.

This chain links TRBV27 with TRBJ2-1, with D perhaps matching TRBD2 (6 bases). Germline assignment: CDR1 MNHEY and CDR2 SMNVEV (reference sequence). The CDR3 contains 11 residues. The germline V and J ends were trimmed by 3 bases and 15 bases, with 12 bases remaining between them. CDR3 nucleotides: TGTGCCAGCAGTTTTTTGGCGGGGACGTTCTTC. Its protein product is CASSFLAGTFF.

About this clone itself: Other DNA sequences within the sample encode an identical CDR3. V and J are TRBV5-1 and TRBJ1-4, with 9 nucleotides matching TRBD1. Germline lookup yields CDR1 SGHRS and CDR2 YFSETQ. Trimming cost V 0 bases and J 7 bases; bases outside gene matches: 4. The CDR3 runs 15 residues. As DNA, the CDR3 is TGCGCCAGCAGCTTGGCGGGACAGGGAGGTGAAAAACTGTTTTTT. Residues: CASSLAGQGGEKLFF.

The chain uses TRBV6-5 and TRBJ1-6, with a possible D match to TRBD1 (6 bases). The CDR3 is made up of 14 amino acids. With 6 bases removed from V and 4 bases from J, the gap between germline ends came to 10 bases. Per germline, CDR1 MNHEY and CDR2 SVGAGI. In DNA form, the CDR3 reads TGTGCCAGCAGCCAAGGACAGTATAATTCACCCCTCCACTTT. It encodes CASSQGQYNSPLHF.

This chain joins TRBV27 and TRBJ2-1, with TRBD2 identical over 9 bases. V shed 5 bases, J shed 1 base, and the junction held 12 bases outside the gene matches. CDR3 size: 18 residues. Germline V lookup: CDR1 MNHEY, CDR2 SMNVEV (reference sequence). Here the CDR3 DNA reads TGTGCCAGCAGTGCTCTGACTAGCGGCCTCCGATCCTACAATGAGCAGTTCTTC. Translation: CASSALTSGLRSYNEQFF.

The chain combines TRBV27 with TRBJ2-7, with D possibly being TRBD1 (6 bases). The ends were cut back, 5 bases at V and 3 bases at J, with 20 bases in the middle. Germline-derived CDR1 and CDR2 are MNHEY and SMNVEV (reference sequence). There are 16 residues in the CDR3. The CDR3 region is CASSKPSGQTIYEQYF. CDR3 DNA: TGTGCCAGCAGTAAGCCATCGGGACAAACGATCTACGAGCAGTACTTC.

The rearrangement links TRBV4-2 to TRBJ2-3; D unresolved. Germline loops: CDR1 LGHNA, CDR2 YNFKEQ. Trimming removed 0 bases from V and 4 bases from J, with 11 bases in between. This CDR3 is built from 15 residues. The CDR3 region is CASSQDGEASDTQYF. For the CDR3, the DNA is TGTGCCAGCAGCCAAGATGGTGAAGCGTCAGATACGCAGTATTTT.

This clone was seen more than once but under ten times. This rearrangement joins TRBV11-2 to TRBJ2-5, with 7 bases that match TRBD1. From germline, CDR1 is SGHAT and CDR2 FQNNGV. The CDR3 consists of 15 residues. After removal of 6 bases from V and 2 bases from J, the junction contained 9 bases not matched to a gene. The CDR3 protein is CASRTLRDRQETQYF. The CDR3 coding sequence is TGTGCCAGCAGAACTCTACGGGACAGACAAGAGACCCAGTACTTC.

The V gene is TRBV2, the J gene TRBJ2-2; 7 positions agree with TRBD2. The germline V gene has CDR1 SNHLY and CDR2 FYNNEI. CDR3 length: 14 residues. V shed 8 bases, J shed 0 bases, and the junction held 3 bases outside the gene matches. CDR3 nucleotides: TGTGCCAGCGGGGGGGATTCGAACACCGGGGAGCTGTTTTTT. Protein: CASGGDSNTGELFF.

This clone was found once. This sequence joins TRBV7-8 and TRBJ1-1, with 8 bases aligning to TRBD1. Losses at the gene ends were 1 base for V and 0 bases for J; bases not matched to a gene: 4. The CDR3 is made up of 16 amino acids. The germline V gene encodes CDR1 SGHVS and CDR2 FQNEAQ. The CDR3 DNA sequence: TGTGCCAGCAGCTTAGAGACGACAGGGGTGAACACTGAAGCTTTCTTT. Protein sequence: CASSLETTGVNTEAFF.

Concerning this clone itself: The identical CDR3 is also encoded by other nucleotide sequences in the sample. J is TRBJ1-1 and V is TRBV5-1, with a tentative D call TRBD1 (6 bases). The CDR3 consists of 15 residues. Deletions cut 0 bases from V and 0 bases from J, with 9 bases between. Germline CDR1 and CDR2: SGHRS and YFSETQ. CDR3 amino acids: CASSLGQGMNTEAFF. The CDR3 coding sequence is TGCGCCAGCAGCTTGGGGCAGGGGATGAACACTGAAGCTTTCTTT. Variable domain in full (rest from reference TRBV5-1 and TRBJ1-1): KAGVTQTPRYLIKTRGQQVTLSCSPISGHRSVSWYQQTPGQGLQFLFEYFSETQRNKGNFPGRFSGRQFSNSRSEMNVSTLELGDSALYLCASSLGQGMNTEAFFGQGTRLTVV.

As DNA, the CDR3 is TGCAGCGTTGAATTTCAGGGATACGAGCAGTACTTC. It specifies CSVEFQGYEQYF. The rearrangement uses TRBV29-1 and TRBJ2-7; possible D gene TRBD1, 5 bases. The CDR3 loop spans 12 amino acids. V was clipped by 2 bases and J by 4 bases, with 9 bases between them. Germline CDR1 and CDR2: SQVTM and ANQGSEA.

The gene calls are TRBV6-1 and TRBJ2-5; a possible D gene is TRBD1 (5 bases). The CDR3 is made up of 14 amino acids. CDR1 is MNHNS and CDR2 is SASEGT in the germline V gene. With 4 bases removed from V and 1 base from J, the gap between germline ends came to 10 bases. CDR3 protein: CASSGGRAQETQYF. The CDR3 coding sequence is TGTGCCAGCAGTGGGGGCAGGGCCCAAGAGACCCAGTACTTC.

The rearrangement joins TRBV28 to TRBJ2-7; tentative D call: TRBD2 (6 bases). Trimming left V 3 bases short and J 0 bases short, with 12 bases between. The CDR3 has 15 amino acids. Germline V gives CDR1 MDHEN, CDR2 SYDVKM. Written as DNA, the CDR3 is TGTGCCAGCAGTTTGATCGGGAGTCGCTCCTACGAGCAGTACTTC. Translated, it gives CASSLIGSRSYEQYF.

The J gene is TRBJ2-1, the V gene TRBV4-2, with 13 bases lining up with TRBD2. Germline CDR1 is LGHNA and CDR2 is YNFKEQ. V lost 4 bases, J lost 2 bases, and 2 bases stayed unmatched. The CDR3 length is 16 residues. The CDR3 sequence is CASSPTSGRTYNEQFF. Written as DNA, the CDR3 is TGTGCCAGCAGCCCGACTAGCGGGAGGACCTACAATGAGCAGTTCTTC.

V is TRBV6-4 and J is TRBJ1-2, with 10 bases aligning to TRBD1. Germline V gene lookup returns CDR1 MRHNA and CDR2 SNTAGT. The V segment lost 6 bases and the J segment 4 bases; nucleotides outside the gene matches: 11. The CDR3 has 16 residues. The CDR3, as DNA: TGTGCCAGCAGACCTGTCCCGGGACAGGGGACCTATGGCTACACCTTC. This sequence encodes CASRPVPGQGTYGYTF.

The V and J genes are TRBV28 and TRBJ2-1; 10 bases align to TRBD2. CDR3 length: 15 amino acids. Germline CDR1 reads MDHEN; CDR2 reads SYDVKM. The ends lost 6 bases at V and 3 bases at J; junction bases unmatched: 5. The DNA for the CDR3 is TGTGCCAGCAGACCAACTAGCGGGGACTACAATGAGCAGTTCTTC. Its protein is CASRPTSGDYNEQFF.

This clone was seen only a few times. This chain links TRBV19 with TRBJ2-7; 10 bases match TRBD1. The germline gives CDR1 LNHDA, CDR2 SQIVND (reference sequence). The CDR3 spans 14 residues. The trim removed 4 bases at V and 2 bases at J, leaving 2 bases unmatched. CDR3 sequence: CASSTGTGAYEQYF. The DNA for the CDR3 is TGTGCCAGTAGTACCGGGACAGGGGCCTACGAGCAGTACTTC.

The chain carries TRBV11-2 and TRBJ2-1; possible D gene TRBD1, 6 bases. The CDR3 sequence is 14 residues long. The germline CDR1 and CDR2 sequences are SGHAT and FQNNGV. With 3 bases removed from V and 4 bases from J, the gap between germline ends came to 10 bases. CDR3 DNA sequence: TGTGCCAGCAGCTTTTCAGGGGTTTACAATGAGCAGTTCTTC. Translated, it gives CASSFSGVYNEQFF. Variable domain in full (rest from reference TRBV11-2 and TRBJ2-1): EAGVAQSPRYKIIEKRQSVAFWCNPISGHATLYWYQQILGQGPKLLIQFQNNGVVDDSQLPKDRFSAERLKGVDSTLKIQPAKLEDSAVYLCASSFSGVYNEQFFGPGTRLTVL.

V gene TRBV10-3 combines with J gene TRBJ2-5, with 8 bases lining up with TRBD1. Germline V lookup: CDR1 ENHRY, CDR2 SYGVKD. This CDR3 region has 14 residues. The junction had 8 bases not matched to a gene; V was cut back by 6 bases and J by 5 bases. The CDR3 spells CAISQTGGGETQYF. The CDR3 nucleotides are TGTGCCATCAGCCAAACAGGGGGTGGTGAGACCCAGTACTTC.

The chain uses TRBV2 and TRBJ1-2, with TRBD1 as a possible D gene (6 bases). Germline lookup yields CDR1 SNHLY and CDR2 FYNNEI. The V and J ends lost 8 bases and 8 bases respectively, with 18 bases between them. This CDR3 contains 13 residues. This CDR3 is CASAAQGPGGYTF. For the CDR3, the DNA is TGTGCCAGCGCAGCACAGGGTCCGGGCGGCTACACCTTC.